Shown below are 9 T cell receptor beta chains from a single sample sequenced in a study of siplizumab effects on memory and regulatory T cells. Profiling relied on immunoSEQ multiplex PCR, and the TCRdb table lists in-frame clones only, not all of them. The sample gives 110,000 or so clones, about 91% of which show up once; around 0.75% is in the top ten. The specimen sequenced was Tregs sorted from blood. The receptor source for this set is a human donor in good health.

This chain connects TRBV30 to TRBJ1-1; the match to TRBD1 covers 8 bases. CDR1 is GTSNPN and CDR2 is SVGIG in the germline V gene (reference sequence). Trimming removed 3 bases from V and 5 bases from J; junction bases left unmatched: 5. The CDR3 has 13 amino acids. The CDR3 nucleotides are TGTGCCTGGAGAAGACAGGGGTTGACTGAAGCTTTCTTT. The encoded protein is CAWRRQGLTEAFF. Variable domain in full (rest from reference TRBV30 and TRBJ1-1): SQTIHQWPATLVQPVGSPLSLECTVEGTSNPNLYWYRQAAGRGLQLLFYSVGIGQISSEVPQNLSASRPQDRQFILSSKKLLLSDSGFYLCAWRRQGLTEAFFGQGTRLTVV.

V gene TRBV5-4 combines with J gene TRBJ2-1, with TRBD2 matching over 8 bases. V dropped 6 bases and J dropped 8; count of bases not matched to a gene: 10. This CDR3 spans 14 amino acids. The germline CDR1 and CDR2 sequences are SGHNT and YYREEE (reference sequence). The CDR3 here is CASTQAGGGYEQFF. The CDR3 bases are TGTGCCAGCACTCAGGCGGGAGGAGGCTATGAGCAGTTCTTC.

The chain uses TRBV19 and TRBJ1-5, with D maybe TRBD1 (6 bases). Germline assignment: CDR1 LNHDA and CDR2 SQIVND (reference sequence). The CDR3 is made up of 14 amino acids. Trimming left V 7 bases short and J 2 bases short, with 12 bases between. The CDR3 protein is CASMRGGGNQPQHF. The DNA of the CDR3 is TGTGCCAGTATGCGGGGGGGCGGCAATCAGCCCCAGCATTTT.

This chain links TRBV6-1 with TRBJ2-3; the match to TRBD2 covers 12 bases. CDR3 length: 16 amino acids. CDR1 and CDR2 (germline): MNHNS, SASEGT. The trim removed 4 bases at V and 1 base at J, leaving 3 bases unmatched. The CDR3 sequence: CASSGRTSGGTDTQYF. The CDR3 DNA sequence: TGTGCCAGCAGTGGCCGGACTAGCGGGGGCACAGATACGCAGTATTTT.

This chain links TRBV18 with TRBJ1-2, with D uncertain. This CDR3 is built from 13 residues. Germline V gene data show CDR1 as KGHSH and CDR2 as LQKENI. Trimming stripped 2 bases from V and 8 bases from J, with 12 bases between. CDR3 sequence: CASSPGEVEGYTF. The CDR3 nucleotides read TGTGCCAGCTCACCAGGAGAGGTAGAGGGCTACACCTTC.

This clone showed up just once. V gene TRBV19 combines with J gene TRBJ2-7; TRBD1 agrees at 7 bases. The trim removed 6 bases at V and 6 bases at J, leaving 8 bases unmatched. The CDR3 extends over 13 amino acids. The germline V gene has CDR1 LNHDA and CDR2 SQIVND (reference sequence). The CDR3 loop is CASSQDRNGEQYF. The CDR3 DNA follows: TGTGCCAGTAGCCAGGACAGGAACGGCGAGCAGTACTTC.

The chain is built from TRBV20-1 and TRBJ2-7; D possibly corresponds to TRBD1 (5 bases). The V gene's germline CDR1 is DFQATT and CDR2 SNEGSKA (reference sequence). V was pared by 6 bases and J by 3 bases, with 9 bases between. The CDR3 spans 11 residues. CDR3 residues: CSASRDYEQYF. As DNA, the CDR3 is TGCAGTGCCTCCAGGGACTACGAGCAGTACTTC.

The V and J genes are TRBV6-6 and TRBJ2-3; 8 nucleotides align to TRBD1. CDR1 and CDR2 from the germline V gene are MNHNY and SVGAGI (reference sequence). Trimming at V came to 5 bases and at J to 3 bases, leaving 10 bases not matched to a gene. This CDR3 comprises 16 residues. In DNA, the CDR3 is TGTGCCAGCAGTCACGGACAGGGAAGGAAGACAGATACGCAGTATTTT. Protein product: CASSHGQGRKTDTQYF.

CDR3 DNA: TGTGCCAGCTCACACAGCCCCTCTGGAAACACCATATATTTT. Translation: CASSHSPSGNTIYF. The chain is built from TRBV18 and TRBJ1-3, with no clear D. CDR1 and CDR2 (germline): KGHSH, LQKENI. CDR3 length: 14 amino acids. V dropped 4 bases and J dropped 0 bases, with 7 bases sitting between them.